The 10 T cell receptor beta chains below come from one sample, sequenced in a study of cytomegalovirus exposure and HLA in healthy donors. Use of 60 Vbeta and 13 Jbeta primers characterized the PCR. Libraries were prepared by immunoSEQ multiplex PCR; TCRdb keeps only in-frame clonotypes and omits some of them. The data show some 200,000 clones, with around 79% seen just once and around 2% held by the top ten. The source material was PBMCs. The receptors stem from a young man in good health and CMV-seronegative.

The genes are TRBV27 and TRBJ2-7, with TRBD2 identical over 7 bases. CDR3 length: 14 amino acids. Germline trimming cut 4 bases from V and 2 bases from J; bases unmatched to any gene: 5. The germline CDR1 and CDR2 sequences are MNHEY and SMNVEV (reference sequence). DNA for the CDR3: TGTGCCAGCAGTTCATCCGGGACTACCTACGAGCAGTACTTC. As protein: CASSSSGTTYEQYF.

The count of this clone is one. The chain links TRBV7-2 to TRBJ2-7; D uncertain. Germline assignment: CDR1 SGHTA and CDR2 FQGNSA. The V and J ends lost 5 bases and 0 bases respectively, with 11 bases between them. This CDR3 is built from 14 residues. CDR3 nucleotide sequence: TGTGCCAGCAGCCGGTACAGTCCCTCCTACGAGCAGTACTTC. This encodes CASSRYSPSYEQYF.

The chain is built from TRBV9 and TRBJ2-1, with 10 bases that match TRBD2. V gave up 0 bases and J gave up 6 bases; unmatched junction bases: 12. This CDR3 has 18 amino acids. CDR1 and CDR2 (germline): SGDLS, YYNGEE. Here the CDR3 DNA reads TGTGCCAGCAGCGTAGGGTGGGAAAGCGGGGGGGCCTTCAATGAGCAGTTCTTC. Protein sequence: CASSVGWESGGAFNEQFF.

V usage is TRBV28 and J usage is TRBJ2-2; D is unclear. Germline V CDR1 and CDR2: MDHEN, SYDVKM. The CDR3 length is 11 residues. Here the CDR3 DNA reads TGTGTCGCAGGCAACACCGGGGAGCTGTTTTTT. Translated, it gives CVAGNTGELFF.

This rearrangement joins TRBV5-1 to TRBJ2-3, with 15 bases identical to TRBD2. Trimming removed 4 bases from V and 4 bases from J; junction bases left unmatched: 10. Germline CDR1 and CDR2: SGHRS and YFSETQ. This CDR3 spans 18 amino acids. The CDR3 bases are TGCGCCAGCAGCCCCGGGACTAGCGGGGGGCTAGGGCCAGATACGCAGTATTTT. Translating it yields CASSPGTSGGLGPDTQYF.

This sequence joins TRBV29-1 and TRBJ2-2, with 11 positions matching TRBD1. The CDR3 is 14 amino acids. Germline V lookup: CDR1 SQVTM, CDR2 ANQGSEA. After removal of 3 bases from V and 5 bases from J, the junction contained 2 bases not matched to a gene. The DNA of the CDR3 is TGCAGCGTTGATGGACAGGGGGCGACCGGGGAGCTGTTTTTT. Amino acid sequence: CSVDGQGATGELFF.

This chain connects TRBV2 to TRBJ2-3; no definite D call. Looked up from germline, CDR1 is SNHLY and CDR2 is FYNNEI. This CDR3 is 14 amino acids long. The ends were cut back, 3 bases at V and 1 base at J, with 8 bases in the middle. CDR3 nucleotide sequence: TGTGCCAGCAGTGAGGCTTTGGGCACAGATACGCAGTATTTT. This sequence encodes CASSEALGTDTQYF.

V is TRBV5-6 and J is TRBJ2-1; tentatively, D is TRBD1 (6 bases). The CDR3 extends over 13 amino acids. CDR1 is SGHDT and CDR2 is YYEEEE in the germline V gene. Trimming removed 4 bases at V and 8 bases at J, with 13 bases between. CDR3 DNA sequence: TGTGCCAGCAGCGAGGACAGAGGGTATGAGCAGTTCTTC. The encoded protein is CASSEDRGYEQFF.

V and J are TRBV30 and TRBJ1-2; D unresolved. Trimming removed 4 bases from V and 2 bases from J, with 8 bases in between. This CDR3 comprises 12 residues. Germline CDR1 GTSNPN, CDR2 SVGIG (reference sequence). CDR3 nucleotides: TGTGCCTGGAAGAAGGAGAACTATGGCTACACCTTC. Its translation: CAWKKENYGYTF.

The rearrangement uses TRBV27 and TRBJ2-1, with D possibly matching TRBD2 (5 bases). CDR1 is MNHEY, CDR2 SMNVEV, per germline (reference sequence). The CDR3 spans 14 residues. With 7 bases removed from V and 3 bases from J, the gap between germline ends came to 13 bases. CDR3 in DNA: TGTGCCAGCACGACGGGGAATCTCTACAATGAGCAGTTCTTC. Its protein product is CASTTGNLYNEQFF.